This TCR beta chain was identified during a study of cytomegalovirus exposure and HLA in healthy donors. Assay: immunoSEQ multiplex PCR; the TCRdb copy retains only in-frame clones and omits some. The data show under 300,000 clones, with around 86% seen just once and 0.95% to 1.5% held by the top ten. General study results and limits: Overall, approximately 150 TCR beta chains were annotated as cytomegalovirus-associated. Specificity of three CMV-associated chains for CMV antigens was verified in vitro. According to a subsequent analysis, TCR clusters identified in the first cohort showed a tendency to co-occur across the 120 validation repertoires.

In the case of this clone: The target antigen is unknown.

After removal of 3 bases from V and 0 bases from J, the junction contained 6 bases not matched to a gene. Germline V lookup: CDR1 MGHRA, CDR2 YSYEKL. This CDR3 contains 17 residues. The TCR sequence derives from a woman aged 25 to 39 in good health and CMV-seropositive. The genes are TRBV4-1 and TRBJ2-2; 8 bases align to TRBD2. Specimen: PBMCs. CDR3 sequence (DNA): TGCGCCAGCAGCCACTCATTTAGCGGGACGAACACCGGGGAGCTGTTTTTT. Protein sequence: CASSHSFSGTNTGELFF.